These T cell receptor beta chains were read from a single sample in a study of human T cells and chemical hapten exposure. Via MiXCR, TCRdb re-called the RACE reads, giving one row per CDR3 protein. The data show 300,000 to 350,000 distinct CDR3 sequences, roughly 6.9% seen once. Sequences were derived from whole blood, sampled in connection with sensitization to the hapten diphenylcyclopropenone (DPC). The receptors derive from a young woman with alopecia areata. Some clones in this sample may be carry-over from other donors' samples. Both conserved end residues are part of each CDR3. The order of the fields is V gene, J gene, clone size, D gene, CDR3 protein, CDR3 DNA. A D gene is named only where the DNA matches it firmly. For some rows the clone size is stated as once, few or many, or as a class when expanded; others skip it.

v_call: TRBV7-2; j_call: TRBJ2-3; clone_size: many; d_call: NA; cdr3_aa: CASGTDTQYF; cdr3_nt: TGTGCCAGCGGCACAGATACGCAGTATTTT
v_call: TRBV7-2; j_call: TRBJ2-1; clone_size: NA; d_call: NA; cdr3_aa: CASTLQGVGYNEQFF; cdr3_nt: TGTGCCAGCACCTTACAGGGCGTTGGCTACAATGAGCAGTTCTTC
v_call: TRBV10-3; j_call: TRBJ2-3; clone_size: many; d_call: TRBD2; cdr3_aa: CAISAGLENTQYF; cdr3_nt: TGTGCCATCAGTGCTGGACTAGAAAATACGCAGTATTTT
v_call: TRBV7-9; j_call: TRBJ1-5; clone_size: few; d_call: NA; cdr3_aa: CASSLGYREKDQPQHF; cdr3_nt: TGTGCCAGCAGTTTGGGGTACAGGGAGAAAGATCAGCCCCAGCATTTT
v_call: TRBV12-3/TRBV12-4; j_call: TRBJ1-2; clone_size: few; d_call: TRBD1; cdr3_aa: CASSLRRQGMEDGYTF; cdr3_nt: TGTGCCAGCAGTTTAAGAAGACAGGGGATGGAGGATGGCTACACCTTC
v_call: TRBV12-3/TRBV12-4; j_call: TRBJ1-6; clone_size: few; d_call: NA; cdr3_aa: CASSTTGENSPLHF; cdr3_nt: TGTGCCAGCAGCACTACAGGAGAAAATTCACCCCTCCACTTT
v_call: TRBV18; j_call: TRBJ2-7; clone_size: few; d_call: NA; cdr3_aa: CASSHEGRQQYF; cdr3_nt: TGTGCCAGCTCGCATGAGGGGAGGCAGCAGTACTTC
v_call: TRBV20-1; j_call: TRBJ2-3; clone_size: many; d_call: NA; cdr3_aa: CSALDGRADTQYF; cdr3_nt: TGCAGTGCTTTAGACGGGCGGGCAGATACGCAGTATTTT
v_call: TRBV20-1; j_call: TRBJ1-1; clone_size: many; d_call: NA; cdr3_aa: CSAMRDTEAFF; cdr3_nt: TGCAGTGCTATGCGGGACACTGAAGCTTTCTTT
v_call: TRBV7-2; j_call: TRBJ2-1; clone_size: few; d_call: TRBD1; cdr3_aa: CASSSDRDLAEQFF; cdr3_nt: TGTGCCAGCAGCTCGGACAGGGATTTAGCTGAGCAGTTCTTC
v_call: TRBV5-6; j_call: TRBJ2-4; clone_size: NA; d_call: NA; cdr3_aa: CASSLGDGPQYF; cdr3_nt: TGTGCCAGCAGCTTGGGGGACGGGCCCCAGTACTTC
v_call: TRBV4-3; j_call: TRBJ1-2; clone_size: few; d_call: NA; cdr3_aa: CASSQDLTVLYGYTF; cdr3_nt: TGCGCCAGCAGCCAAGATCTTACAGTTCTCTATGGCTACACCTTC
v_call: TRBV28; j_call: TRBJ2-3; clone_size: few; d_call: TRBD1; cdr3_aa: CASSPDRGAGAGVADTQYF; cdr3_nt: TGTGCCAGCAGCCCGGACAGGGGGGCGGGAGCGGGGGTAGCAGATACGCAGTATTTT
v_call: TRBV4-3; j_call: TRBJ2-6; clone_size: many; d_call: NA; cdr3_aa: CASSQEAPGSGANVLTF; cdr3_nt: TGCGCCAGCAGCCAAGAGGCCCCAGGCTCTGGGGCCAACGTCCTGACTTTC
v_call: TRBV27; j_call: TRBJ2-5; clone_size: few; d_call: NA; cdr3_aa: CASSPDWSNRGTQYF; cdr3_nt: TGTGCCAGCAGCCCCGACTGGTCAAATAGAGGGACCCAGTACTTC
v_call: TRBV11-2; j_call: TRBJ1-1; clone_size: NA; d_call: TRBD1; cdr3_aa: CASSPVSRGQASFF; cdr3_nt: TGTGCCAGCAGCCCAGTGAGTCGGGGACAGGCGTCTTTCTTT
v_call: TRBV7-8; j_call: TRBJ1-1; clone_size: few; d_call: NA; cdr3_aa: CASSLGGFEAFF; cdr3_nt: TGTGCCAGCAGCTTAGGGGGGTTTGAAGCTTTCTTT
v_call: TRBV7-9; j_call: TRBJ2-7; clone_size: few; d_call: NA; cdr3_aa: CASSGDTSYEQYF; cdr3_nt: TGTGCCAGCAGCGGTGACACCTCCTACGAGCAGTACTTC
v_call: TRBV4-3; j_call: TRBJ2-7; clone_size: NA; d_call: NA; cdr3_aa: CASSQGSGEQYF; cdr3_nt: TGCGCCAGCAGCCAAGGGTCAGGAGAGCAGTACTTC
v_call: TRBV6-6; j_call: TRBJ2-5; clone_size: NA; d_call: NA; cdr3_aa: CASSYQGGETQYF; cdr3_nt: TGTGCCAGCAGTTACCAGGGGGGGGAGACCCAGTACTTC
v_call: TRBV6-2/TRBV6-3; j_call: TRBJ2-2; clone_size: NA; d_call: NA; cdr3_aa: CASSYRSRSRTGELFF; cdr3_nt: TGTGCCAGCAGCTACAGGTCCAGGTCGAGGACCGGGGAGCTGTTTTTT
v_call: TRBV5-5; j_call: TRBJ2-1; clone_size: many; d_call: NA; cdr3_aa: CASSPRGQYNEQFF; cdr3_nt: TGTGCCAGCAGCCCCCGGGGGCAATACAATGAGCAGTTCTTC
v_call: TRBV15; j_call: TRBJ2-3; clone_size: NA; d_call: NA; cdr3_aa: CATSRGDPTDTQYF; cdr3_nt: TGTGCCACCAGCAGAGGGGACCCCACAGATACGCAGTATTTT
v_call: TRBV4-1; j_call: TRBJ2-5; clone_size: few; d_call: TRBD2; cdr3_aa: CASSQDRPAGVGKTQYF; cdr3_nt: TGCGCCAGCAGCCAAGATCGTCCAGCGGGGGTGGGAAAGACCCAGTACTTC
v_call: TRBV27; j_call: TRBJ1-5; clone_size: NA; d_call: TRBD1; cdr3_aa: CASGTPGQGAEGNQPQHF; cdr3_nt: TGTGCCAGCGGGACCCCGGGACAGGGGGCGGAAGGCAATCAGCCCCAGCATTTT